A single sample gave rise to the 28 T cell receptor beta chains below, sequenced in a study of T cell responses to AZD1222 COVID-19 vaccine. Generated by immunoSEQ multiplex PCR, the TCRdb table keeps only in-frame clones and is missing some. The sample includes more than 85,000 clones, approximately 90% of them seen just once. Material: peripheral blood, obtained 28 days after the second AZD1222 dose. The receptor set was obtained from an adult who received the AZD1222 COVID-19 vaccine.

This chain joins TRBV28 and TRBJ2-7; D uncertain. Germline loops: CDR1 MDHEN, CDR2 SYDVKM. The V end was cut by 5 bases, the J end by 1 base, with 6 bases between. The CDR3 is made up of 12 amino acids. The CDR3, as DNA: TGTGCCAGCAGTGTCCAATCCTACGAGCAGTACTTC. It yields the protein CASSVQSYEQYF.

This clone was recorded a few times. This sequence joins TRBV6-5 and TRBJ2-2, with a tentative D call TRBD1 (6 bases). Germline V gives CDR1 MNHEY, CDR2 SVGAGI. The CDR3 sequence is 13 residues long. V lost 7 bases and J lost 6, with 12 bases in between. CDR3 in DNA: TGTGCCAGCAAGGGGGTGGCGGCCGGGGAGCTGTTTTTT. It codes for CASKGVAAGELFF.

The DNA of the CDR3 is TGCAGCGTTGGTGGAGGGGGCTACGAGCAGTACTTC. Its translation: CSVGGGGYEQYF. The chain has TRBV29-1 and TRBJ2-7, with D tentatively TRBD1 or TRBD2 (6 bases each). V was clipped by 4 bases and J by 3 bases, with 10 bases between them. There are 12 residues in the CDR3. Germline V lookup: CDR1 SQVTM, CDR2 ANQGSEA.

The chain uses TRBV4-1 and TRBJ2-1; unclear D gene. This CDR3 is built from 14 residues. Germline assignment: CDR1 MGHRA and CDR2 YSYEKL. The germline V and J ends were trimmed by 3 bases and 1 base, with 7 bases remaining between them. Here the CDR3 reads CASSQAVSYNEQFF. For the CDR3, the DNA is TGCGCCAGCAGCCAGGCGGTTTCCTACAATGAGCAGTTCTTC.

The chain has TRBV5-1 and TRBJ1-5; 7 positions match TRBD1. The CDR3 consists of 16 residues. J gave up 2 bases and V 0 bases, and 5 bases lay outside the gene matches. CDR1 and CDR2 from the germline V gene are SGHRS and YFSETQ. The DNA for the CDR3 is TGCGCCAGCAGCTTGGAGCCGGGGACAGGCAATCAGCCCCAGCATTTT. This translates into CASSLEPGTGNQPQHF.

For the CDR3, the DNA is TGTGCCAGCAGTTTAGCCCAGGGGGCCCCCACAGATACGCAGTATTTT. It is translated as CASSLAQGAPTDTQYF. The chain links TRBV27 to TRBJ2-3; 8 positions match TRBD1. This CDR3 region has 16 residues. The V and J ends lost 2 bases and 2 bases, in that order; junction bases with no gene match: 6. Germline CDR1 MNHEY, CDR2 SMNVEV (reference sequence).

The chain employs TRBV5-6 and TRBJ2-7; TRBD2 is a possible D gene (5 bases). The length of the CDR3 is 16 residues. The V end lost 0 bases, the J end lost 4 bases, and 17 bases lay between the germline ends. Germline values: CDR1 SGHDT, CDR2 YYEEEE. This CDR3 reads CASSLVVNGDWYEQYF. The CDR3 DNA follows: TGTGCCAGCAGCTTGGTCGTGAACGGGGATTGGTACGAGCAGTACTTC.

This clone came up once. The rearrangement joins TRBV18 to TRBJ2-2; 8 nucleotides line up with TRBD1. CDR1 is KGHSH, CDR2 LQKENI, per germline. The CDR3 has 16 residues. V lost 6 bases and J lost 2; bases outside the gene matches: 8. The CDR3 coding sequence is TGTGCCAGCTCCCGAGAGGACAGGGTAAACACCGGGGAGCTGTTTTTT. Amino acid sequence: CASSREDRVNTGELFF.

The chain carries TRBV2 and TRBJ1-1; perhaps TRBD1 as D (6 bases). The V gene's germline CDR1 is SNHLY and CDR2 FYNNEI. Trimming took off 3 bases at V and 4 bases at J, with 15 bases between the two ends. This CDR3 is built from 15 residues. CDR3 coding DNA: TGTGCCAGCAGTGAGCAGGGGCCCGGGAGCACTGAAGCTTTCTTT. Translation: CASSEQGPGSTEAFF.

This chain connects TRBV20-1 to TRBJ2-1; 8 bases align to TRBD2. In germline, CDR1 is DFQATT, CDR2 SNEGSKA (reference sequence). This CDR3 has 19 residues. Trimming cost V 3 bases and J 8 bases; bases outside gene matches: 24. In DNA form, the CDR3 reads TGCAGTGCTAGTGCCTCGTGGGGGAGAGGAGCGGGAGTTACCGATGAGCAGTTCTTC. It is translated as CSASASWGRGAGVTDEQFF.

V usage is TRBV5-1 and J usage is TRBJ2-3, with a weak D call TRBD2 (6 bases). CDR3 length: 16 residues. Per the germline V gene, CDR1 is SGHRS and CDR2 is YFSETQ. V lost 7 bases and J lost 1, with 19 bases in between. CDR3 nucleotide sequence: TGCGCCAGCTCCCCAGATGGAGGGGCAGGCACAGATACGCAGTATTTT. As protein: CASSPDGGAGTDTQYF.

Only one count was recorded for this clone. Here the CDR3 reads CASSPTREGSDEQYF. In DNA form, the CDR3 reads TGTGCCAGTAGTCCCACCCGGGAGGGGAGCGACGAGCAGTACTTC. This chain uses TRBV19 with TRBJ2-7; 8 bases align to TRBD2. The CDR3 length is 15 residues. Per the germline V gene, CDR1 is LNHDA and CDR2 is SQIVND (reference sequence). The ends lost 5 bases at V and 5 bases at J; junction bases unmatched: 11.

This clone was seen once. CDR3 region: CAWGPTVQETQYF. CDR3 sequence (DNA): TGTGCCTGGGGTCCGACTGTACAAGAGACCCAGTACTTC. The J gene is TRBJ2-5, the V gene TRBV30; no firm D call. CDR1 is GTSNPN and CDR2 is SVGIG in the germline V gene (reference sequence). V gave up 5 bases and J gave up 2 bases, with 12 bases separating them. There are 13 residues in the CDR3. The full variable domain, its missing parts supplied by reference TRBV30 and TRBJ2-5, is SQTIHQWPATLVQPVGSPLSLECTVEGTSNPNLYWYRQAAGRGLQLLFYSVGIGQISSEVPQNLSASRPQDRQFILSSKKLLLSDSGFYLCAWGPTVQETQYFGPGTRLLVL.

The genes are TRBV27 and TRBJ2-7, with 8 bases lining up with TRBD1. The CDR3 consists of 13 residues. The V segment lost 6 bases and the J segment 5 bases; nucleotides outside the gene matches: 6. CDR1 is MNHEY, CDR2 SMNVEV, per germline (reference sequence). CDR3 amino acids: CASRPGGPHEQYF. The CDR3 DNA follows: TGTGCCAGCAGACCAGGGGGCCCCCACGAGCAGTACTTC.

The chain carries TRBV20-1 and TRBJ2-7; D remains ambiguous. Trimming left V 2 bases short and J 1 base short, with 3 bases between. The CDR3 totals 11 residues. Germline CDR1 reads DFQATT; CDR2 reads SNEGSKA (reference sequence). The CDR3 here is CSARQSYEQYF. CDR3 in DNA: TGCAGTGCTAGACAGTCCTACGAGCAGTACTTC.

The chain recombines TRBV7-3 with TRBJ2-2, with no clear D. Germline CDR1 and CDR2: SGHTA and FQGTGA. The CDR3 is made up of 15 amino acids. Trimming removed 3 bases from V and 0 bases from J, with 8 bases in between. The chain's CDR3 is CASSFGPANTGELFF. The CDR3 nucleotides are TGTGCCAGCAGCTTCGGACCCGCGAACACCGGGGAGCTGTTTTTT.

The V gene is TRBV6-5, the J gene TRBJ2-6; D gene ambiguous. This CDR3 is built from 15 residues. From germline, CDR1 is MNHEY and CDR2 SVGAGI. The V end was cut by 2 bases, the J end by 0 bases, with 5 bases between. The DNA for the CDR3 is TGTGCCAGCAGTTACCGGGTCTCTGGGGCCAACGTCCTGACTTTC. This gives the protein CASSYRVSGANVLTF.

The chain joins TRBV19 to TRBJ1-2, with TRBD1 matching 8 bases. The CDR3 runs 13 residues. The ends lost 7 bases at V and 4 bases at J; junction bases unmatched: 5. The V gene's germline CDR1 is LNHDA and CDR2 SQIVND (reference sequence). The CDR3 sequence: CASNDRGLYGYTF. The CDR3 nucleotides read TGTGCCAGTAACGACAGGGGACTCTATGGCTACACCTTC.

The chain joins TRBV18 to TRBJ2-1; unclear D gene. Trimming stripped 1 base from V and 10 bases from J, with 11 bases between. The CDR3 contains 13 residues. Germline lookup yields CDR1 KGHSH and CDR2 LQKENI. As DNA, the CDR3 is TGTGCCAGCTCACCACGTCGGCTTCGGGAGCAGTTCTTC. It translates to CASSPRRLREQFF.

This clone has only a few counts. In nucleotides, the CDR3 is TGCGCCAGCAGCGAAAGAGAGACCCAGTACTTC. Its translation is CASSERETQYF. The chain carries TRBV5-1 and TRBJ2-5; no firm D call. Germline V gene lookup returns CDR1 SGHRS and CDR2 YFSETQ. The length of the CDR3 is 11 residues. Between the trimmed V and J ends, which lost 4 bases and 4 bases, there was a span of 5 bases.

This clone has just a few counts. The chain joins TRBV4-2 to TRBJ2-1; TRBD2 might be the D (5 bases). The CDR3 runs to 15 residues. From germline, CDR1 is LGHNA and CDR2 YNFKEQ. The V end lost 0 bases, the J end lost 7 bases, and 13 bases lay between the germline ends. CDR3 nucleotides: TGTGCCAGCAGCCAAGATTTGAGGGCCAAAAATGAGCAGTTCTTC. The encoded protein is CASSQDLRAKNEQFF.

This chain joins TRBV6-5 and TRBJ1-5; possibly TRBD1 for D (6 bases). CDR1 MNHEY and CDR2 SVGAGI come from the germline V gene. V dropped 7 bases and J dropped 7 bases, with 14 bases sitting between them. This CDR3 region has 13 residues. CDR3 in DNA: TGTGCCAGCAAAGAGGGGGTACAGCAGCCCCAGCATTTT. Amino acid sequence: CASKEGVQQPQHF.

The chain carries TRBV5-4 and TRBJ2-1; the match to TRBD2 covers 7 bases. V was clipped by 0 bases and J by 2 bases; unmatched bases: 2. The CDR3 contains 15 residues. CDR1 and CDR2 from the germline V gene are SGHNT and YYREEE (reference sequence). DNA of the CDR3: TGTGCCAGCAGCTTGGGGGAGGGCACCTACAATGAGCAGTTCTTC. Its translation: CASSLGEGTYNEQFF.

This clone has a single count. J is TRBJ1-1 and V is TRBV20-1, with D unclear. CDR3 size: 11 residues. The germline V gene encodes CDR1 DFQATT and CDR2 SNEGSKA (reference sequence). With 1 base removed from V and 5 bases from J, the gap between germline ends came to 5 bases. This CDR3 reads CSARVGTEAFF. In DNA, the CDR3 is TGCAGTGCTAGAGTCGGAACTGAAGCTTTCTTT.

This clone appeared once. V is TRBV12-3 or TRBV12-4 and J is TRBJ1-1; no clear D. Trimming removed 1 base at V and 6 bases at J, with 6 bases between. This CDR3 contains 12 residues. The CDR3 DNA follows: TGTGCCAGCAGTTTAGGGGAAGCTGAAGCTTTCTTT. Residues: CASSLGEAEAFF.

The chain recombines TRBV6-5 with TRBJ2-3; 8 bases match TRBD1. This CDR3 has 15 residues. Germline V gene sequence: CDR1 MNHEY, CDR2 SVGAGI. Trimming removed 6 bases from V and 0 bases from J; junction bases left unmatched: 5. DNA for the CDR3: TGTGCCAGCAGCCACAGACAGGGGAGCACAGATACGCAGTATTTT. Amino acid sequence: CASSHRQGSTDTQYF.

The table lists this clone with a few counts. The chain joins TRBV2 to TRBJ1-2; D not certain. Germline values: CDR1 SNHLY, CDR2 FYNNEI. This CDR3 contains 12 residues. Trimming shortened V by 4 bases and J by 4 bases, and 7 bases separated the two germline ends. CDR3 loop: CASSASGYGYTF. As DNA, the CDR3 is TGTGCCAGCAGTGCCTCAGGCTATGGCTACACCTTC.

The chain joins TRBV9 to TRBJ1-4; D perhaps matches TRBD1 (6 bases). Trimming pared 0 bases from V and 5 bases from J, leaving 14 bases between. The CDR3 runs 16 residues. Germline V gene data show CDR1 as SGDLS and CDR2 as YYNGEE. The CDR3 region is CASSVAFGDRNEKLFF. The CDR3 DNA sequence: TGTGCCAGCAGCGTAGCTTTTGGTGACAGGAATGAAAAACTGTTTTTT.